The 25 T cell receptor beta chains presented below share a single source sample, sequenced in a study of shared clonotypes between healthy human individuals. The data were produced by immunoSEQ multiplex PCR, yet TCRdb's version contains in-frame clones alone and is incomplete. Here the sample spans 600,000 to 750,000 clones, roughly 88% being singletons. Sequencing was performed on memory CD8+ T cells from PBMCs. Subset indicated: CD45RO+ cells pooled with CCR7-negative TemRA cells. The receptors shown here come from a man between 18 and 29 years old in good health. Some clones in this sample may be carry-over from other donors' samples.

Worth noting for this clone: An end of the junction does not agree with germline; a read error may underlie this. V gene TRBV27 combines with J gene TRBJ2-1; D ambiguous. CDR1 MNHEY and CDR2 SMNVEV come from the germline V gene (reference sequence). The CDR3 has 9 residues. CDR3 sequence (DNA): TGTGCCAGCGGGTCGAGTCTACTCTTC. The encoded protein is CASGSSLLF.

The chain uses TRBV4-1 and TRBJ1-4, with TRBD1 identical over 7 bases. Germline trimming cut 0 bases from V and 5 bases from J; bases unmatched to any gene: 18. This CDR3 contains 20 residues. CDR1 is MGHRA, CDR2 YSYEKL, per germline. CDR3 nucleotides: TGCGCCAGCAGCCAAGACCCCACCAGGGGGGGAGTGGTCATAAATGAAAAACTGTTTTTT. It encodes CASSQDPTRGGVVINEKLFF.

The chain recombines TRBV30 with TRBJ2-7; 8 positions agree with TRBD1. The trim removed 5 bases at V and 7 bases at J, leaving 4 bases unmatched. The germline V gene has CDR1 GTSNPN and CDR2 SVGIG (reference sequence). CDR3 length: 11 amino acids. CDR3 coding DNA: TGTGCCTGGGTGACAGGGGTTGAGCAGTACTTC. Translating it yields CAWVTGVEQYF.

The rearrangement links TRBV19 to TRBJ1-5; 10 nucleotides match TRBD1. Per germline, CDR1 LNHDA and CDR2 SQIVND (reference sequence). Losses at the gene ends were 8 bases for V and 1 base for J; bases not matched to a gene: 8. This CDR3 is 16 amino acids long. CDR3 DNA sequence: TGTGCCAGTGTGGGACAGGGGTATGGGAGCAATCAGCCCCAGCATTTT. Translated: CASVGQGYGSNQPQHF.

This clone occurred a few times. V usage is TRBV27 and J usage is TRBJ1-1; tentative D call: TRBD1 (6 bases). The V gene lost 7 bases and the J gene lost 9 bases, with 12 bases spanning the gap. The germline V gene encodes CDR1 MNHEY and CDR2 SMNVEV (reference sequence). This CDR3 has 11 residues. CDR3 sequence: CASITGTQAFF. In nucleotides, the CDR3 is TGTGCCAGCATTACAGGGACGCAAGCTTTCTTT.

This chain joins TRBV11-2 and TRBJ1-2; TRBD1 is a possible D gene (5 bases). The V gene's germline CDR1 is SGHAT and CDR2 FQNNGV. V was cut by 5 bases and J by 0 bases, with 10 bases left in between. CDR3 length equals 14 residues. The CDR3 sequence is CASSIRAANYGYTF. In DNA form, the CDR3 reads TGTGCCAGCAGCATCAGGGCCGCTAACTATGGCTACACCTTC.

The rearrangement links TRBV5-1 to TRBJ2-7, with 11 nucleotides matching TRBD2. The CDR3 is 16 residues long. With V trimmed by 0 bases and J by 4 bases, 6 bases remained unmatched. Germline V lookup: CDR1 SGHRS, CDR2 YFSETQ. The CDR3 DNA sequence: TGCGCCAGCAGCTTGGAGTGGCTAGCGGGAGGATACGAGCAGTACTTC. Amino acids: CASSLEWLAGGYEQYF.

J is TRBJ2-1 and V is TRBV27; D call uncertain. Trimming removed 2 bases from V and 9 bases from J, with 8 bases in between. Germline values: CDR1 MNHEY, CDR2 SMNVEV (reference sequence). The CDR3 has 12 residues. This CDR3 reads CASSLMGTEQFF. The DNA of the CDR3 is TGTGCCAGCAGTTTAATGGGAACTGAGCAGTTCTTC.

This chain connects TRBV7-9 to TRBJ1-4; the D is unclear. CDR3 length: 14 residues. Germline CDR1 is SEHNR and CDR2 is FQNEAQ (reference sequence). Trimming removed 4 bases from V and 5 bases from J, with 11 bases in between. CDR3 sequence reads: CASSSPRRNEKLFF. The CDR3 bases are TGTGCCAGCAGCTCCCCTCGCAGAAATGAAAAACTGTTTTTT.

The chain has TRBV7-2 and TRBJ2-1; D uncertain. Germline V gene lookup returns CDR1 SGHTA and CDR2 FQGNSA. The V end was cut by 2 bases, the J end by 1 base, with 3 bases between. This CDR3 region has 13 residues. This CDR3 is CASSLWSYNEQFF. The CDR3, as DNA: TGTGCCAGCAGCTTATGGTCCTACAATGAGCAGTTCTTC.

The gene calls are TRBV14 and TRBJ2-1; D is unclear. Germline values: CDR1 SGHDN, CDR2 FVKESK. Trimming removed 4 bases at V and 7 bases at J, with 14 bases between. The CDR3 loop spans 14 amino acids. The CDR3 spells CASSPGRTRNEQFF. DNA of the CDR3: TGTGCCAGCAGCCCAGGACGGACGCGGAATGAGCAGTTCTTC. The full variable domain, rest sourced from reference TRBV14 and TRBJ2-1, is EAGVTQFPSHSVIEKGQTVTLRCDPISGHDNLYWYRRVMGKEIKFLLHFVKESKQDESGMPNNRFLAERTGGTYSTLKVQPAELEDSGVYFCASSPGRTRNEQFFGPGTRLTVL.

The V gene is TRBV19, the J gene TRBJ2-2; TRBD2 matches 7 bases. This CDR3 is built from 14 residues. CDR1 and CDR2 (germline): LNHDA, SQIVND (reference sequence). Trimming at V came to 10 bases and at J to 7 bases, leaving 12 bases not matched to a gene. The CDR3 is CATLRRESGGELFF. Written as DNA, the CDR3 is TGTGCCACGCTTCGGCGGGAGTCGGGCGGGGAGCTGTTTTTT. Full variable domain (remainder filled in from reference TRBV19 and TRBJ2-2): DGGITQSPKYLFRKEGQNVTLSCEQNLNHDAMYWYRQDPGQGLRLIYYSQIVNDFQKGDIAEGYSVSREKKESFPLTVTSAQKNPTAFYLCATLRRESGGELFFGEGSRLTVL.

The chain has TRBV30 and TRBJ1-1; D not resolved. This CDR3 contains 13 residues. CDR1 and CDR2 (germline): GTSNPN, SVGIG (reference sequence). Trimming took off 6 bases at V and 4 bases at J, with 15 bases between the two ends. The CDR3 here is CACLRRGRTEAFF. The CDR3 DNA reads TGTGCCTGCCTCCGCCGGGGTCGCACTGAAGCTTTCTTT. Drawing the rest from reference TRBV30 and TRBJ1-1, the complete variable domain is SQTIHQWPATLVQPVGSPLSLECTVEGTSNPNLYWYRQAAGRGLQLLFYSVGIGQISSEVPQNLSASRPQDRQFILSSKKLLLSDSGFYLCACLRRGRTEAFFGQGTRLTVV.

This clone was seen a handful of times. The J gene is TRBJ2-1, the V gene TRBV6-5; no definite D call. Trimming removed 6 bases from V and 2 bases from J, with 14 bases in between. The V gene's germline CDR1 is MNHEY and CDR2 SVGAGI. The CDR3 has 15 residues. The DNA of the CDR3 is TGTGCCAGCAGACTCAACAAGATAACCTACAATGAGCAGTTCTTC. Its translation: CASRLNKITYNEQFF.

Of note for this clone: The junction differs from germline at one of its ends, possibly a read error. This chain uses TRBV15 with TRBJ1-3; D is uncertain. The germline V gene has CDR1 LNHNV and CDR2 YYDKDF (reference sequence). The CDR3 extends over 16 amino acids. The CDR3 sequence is CTTSRDRRYSGNTIYF. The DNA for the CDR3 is TGTACCACCAGCAGAGATCGACGGTACTCTGGAAACACCATATATTTT.

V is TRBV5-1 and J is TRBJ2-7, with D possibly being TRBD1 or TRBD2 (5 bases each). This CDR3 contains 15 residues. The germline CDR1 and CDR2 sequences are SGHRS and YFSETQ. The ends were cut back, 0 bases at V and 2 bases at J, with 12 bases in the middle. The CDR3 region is CASSLGVVGAYEQYF. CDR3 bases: TGCGCCAGCAGCTTGGGAGTGGTGGGGGCCTACGAGCAGTACTTC.

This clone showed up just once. The CDR3 loop is CASSLRARRRSGEQYF. CDR3 DNA: TGCGCCAGCAGCTTGAGGGCCAGGCGACGCTCTGGGGAGCAGTACTTC. The rearrangement joins TRBV5-1 to TRBJ2-7; D gene uncertain. The CDR3 runs 16 residues. In germline, CDR1 is SGHRS, CDR2 YFSETQ. V was pared by 1 base and J by 7 bases, with 21 bases between.

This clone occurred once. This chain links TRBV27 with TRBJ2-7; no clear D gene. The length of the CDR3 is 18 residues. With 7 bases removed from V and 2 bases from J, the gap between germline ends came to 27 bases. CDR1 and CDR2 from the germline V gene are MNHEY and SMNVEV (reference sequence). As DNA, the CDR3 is TGTGCCAGCACCAATTTGGGTAGTTCGGGTATCAGCCCCTACGAGCAGTACTTC. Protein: CASTNLGSSGISPYEQYF.

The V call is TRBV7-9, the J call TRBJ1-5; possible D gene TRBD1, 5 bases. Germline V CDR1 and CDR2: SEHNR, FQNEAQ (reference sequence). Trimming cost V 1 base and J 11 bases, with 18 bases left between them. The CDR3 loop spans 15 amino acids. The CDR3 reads CASSLGGGPNLAQHF. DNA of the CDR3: TGTGCCAGCAGCTTAGGTGGGGGTCCCAATTTGGCCCAGCATTTT. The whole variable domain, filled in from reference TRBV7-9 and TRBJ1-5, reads DTGVSQNPRHKITKRGQNVTFRCDPISEHNRLYWYRQTLGQGPEFLTYFQNEAQLEKSRLLSDRFSAERPKGSFSTLEIQRTEQGDSAMYLCASSLGGGPNLAQHFGDGTRLSIL.

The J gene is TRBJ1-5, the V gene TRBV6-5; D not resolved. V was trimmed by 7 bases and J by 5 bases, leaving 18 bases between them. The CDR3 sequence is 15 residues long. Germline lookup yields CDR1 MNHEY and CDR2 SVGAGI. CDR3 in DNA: TGTGCCAGCACCCACGGAGTAAAATCCGATCAGCCCCAGCATTTT. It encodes CASTHGVKSDQPQHF.

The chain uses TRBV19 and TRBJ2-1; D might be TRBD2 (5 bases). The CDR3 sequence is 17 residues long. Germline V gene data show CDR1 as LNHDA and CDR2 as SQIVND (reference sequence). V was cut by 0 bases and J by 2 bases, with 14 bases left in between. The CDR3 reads CASSIDGKLVAYNEQFF. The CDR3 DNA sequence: TGTGCCAGTAGTATAGACGGGAAGTTGGTGGCCTACAATGAGCAGTTCTTC.

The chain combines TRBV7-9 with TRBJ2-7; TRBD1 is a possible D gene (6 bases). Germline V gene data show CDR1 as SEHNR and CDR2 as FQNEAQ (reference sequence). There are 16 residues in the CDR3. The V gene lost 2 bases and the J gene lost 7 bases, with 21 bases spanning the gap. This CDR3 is CASSLIRGTSNDEQYF. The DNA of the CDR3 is TGTGCCAGCAGCTTAATTAGGGGGACCTCAAATGATGAGCAGTACTTC.

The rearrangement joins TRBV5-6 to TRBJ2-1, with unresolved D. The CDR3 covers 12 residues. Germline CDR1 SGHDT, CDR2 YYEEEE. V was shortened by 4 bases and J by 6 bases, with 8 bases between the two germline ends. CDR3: CASSPRSNEQFF. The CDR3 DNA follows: TGTGCCAGCAGCCCTAGGTCCAATGAGCAGTTCTTC.

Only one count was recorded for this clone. CDR3 nucleotides: TGTGCCAGCAGTGTAAAATCTTACAGGGACTATGGCTACACCTTC. This encodes CASSVKSYRDYGYTF. The chain links TRBV27 to TRBJ1-2; the D gene is possibly TRBD1 (6 bases). This CDR3 is built from 15 residues. Deletions cut 5 bases from V and 3 bases from J, with 16 bases between. CDR1 MNHEY and CDR2 SMNVEV come from the germline V gene (reference sequence).

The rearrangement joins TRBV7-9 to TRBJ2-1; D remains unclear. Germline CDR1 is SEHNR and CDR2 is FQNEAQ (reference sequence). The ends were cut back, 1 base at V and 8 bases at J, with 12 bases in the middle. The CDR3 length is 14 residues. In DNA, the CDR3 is TGTGCCAGCAGCTTAGGTGTTGTAAGTGATGAGCAGTTCTTC. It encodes CASSLGVVSDEQFF.